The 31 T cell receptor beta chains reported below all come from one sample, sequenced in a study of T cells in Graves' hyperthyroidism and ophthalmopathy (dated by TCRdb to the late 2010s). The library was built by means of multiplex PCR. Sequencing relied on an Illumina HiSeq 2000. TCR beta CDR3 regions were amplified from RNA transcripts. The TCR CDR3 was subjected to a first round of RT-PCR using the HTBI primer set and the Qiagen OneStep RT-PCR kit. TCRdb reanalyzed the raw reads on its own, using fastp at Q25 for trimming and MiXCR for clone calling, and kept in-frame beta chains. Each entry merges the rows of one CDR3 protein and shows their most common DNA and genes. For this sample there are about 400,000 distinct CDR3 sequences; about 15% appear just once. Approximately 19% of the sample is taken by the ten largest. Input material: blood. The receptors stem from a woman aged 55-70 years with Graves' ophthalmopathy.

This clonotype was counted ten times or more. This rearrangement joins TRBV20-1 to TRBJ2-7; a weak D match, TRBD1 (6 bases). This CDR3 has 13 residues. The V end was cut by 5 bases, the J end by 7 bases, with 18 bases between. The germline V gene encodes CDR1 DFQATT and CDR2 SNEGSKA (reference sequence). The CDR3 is CSARRTASEEQYF. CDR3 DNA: TGCAGTGCTCGTAGGACAGCCTCCGAGGAGCAGTACTTC.

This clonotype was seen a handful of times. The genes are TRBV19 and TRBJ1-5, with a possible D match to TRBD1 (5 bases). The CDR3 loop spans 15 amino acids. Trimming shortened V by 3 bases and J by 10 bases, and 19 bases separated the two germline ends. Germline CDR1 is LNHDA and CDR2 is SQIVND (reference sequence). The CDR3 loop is CASSIVERDLTPQHF. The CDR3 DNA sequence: TGTGCCAGTAGTATCGTCGAAAGGGACCTCACCCCCCAGCATTTT.

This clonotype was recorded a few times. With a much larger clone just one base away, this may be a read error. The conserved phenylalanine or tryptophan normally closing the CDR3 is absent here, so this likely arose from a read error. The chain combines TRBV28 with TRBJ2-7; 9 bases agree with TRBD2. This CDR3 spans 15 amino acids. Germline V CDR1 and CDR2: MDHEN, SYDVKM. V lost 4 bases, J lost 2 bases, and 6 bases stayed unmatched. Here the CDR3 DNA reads TGTGCCAGCAGTTCCCGGCTAGCGGGACCCTACGAGCAGTACCTC. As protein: CASSSRLAGPYEQYL.

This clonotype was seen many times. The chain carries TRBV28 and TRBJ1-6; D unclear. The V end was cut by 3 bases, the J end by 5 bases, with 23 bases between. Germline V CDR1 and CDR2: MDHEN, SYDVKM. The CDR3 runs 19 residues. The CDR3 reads CASSLRTVSGRGNNSPLHF. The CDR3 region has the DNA TGTGCCAGCAGTTTGCGAACCGTCTCGGGCAGAGGAAATAATTCACCCCTCCACTTT.

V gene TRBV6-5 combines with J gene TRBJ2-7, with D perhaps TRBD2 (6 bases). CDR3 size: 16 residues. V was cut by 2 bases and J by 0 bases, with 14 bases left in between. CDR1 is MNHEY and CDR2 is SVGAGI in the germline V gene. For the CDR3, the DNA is TGTGCCAGCAGTTACGCACGGGGGACCTCCTCCTACGAGCAGTACTTC. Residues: CASSYARGTSSYEQYF.

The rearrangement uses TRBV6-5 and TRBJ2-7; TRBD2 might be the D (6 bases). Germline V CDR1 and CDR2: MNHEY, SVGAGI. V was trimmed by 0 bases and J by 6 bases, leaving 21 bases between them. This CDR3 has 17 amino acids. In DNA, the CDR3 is TGTGCCAGCAGTTACTCGAACCCGGGAGCCGCGACGGGCGAGCAGTACTTC. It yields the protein CASSYSNPGAATGEQYF.

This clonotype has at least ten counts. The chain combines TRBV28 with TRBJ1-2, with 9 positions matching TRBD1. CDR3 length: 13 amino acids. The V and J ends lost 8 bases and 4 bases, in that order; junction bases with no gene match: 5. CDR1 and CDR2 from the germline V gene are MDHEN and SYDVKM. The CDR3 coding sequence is TGTGCCAGCGAGGGACAGGGTTTCTATGGCTACACCTTC. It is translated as CASEGQGFYGYTF.

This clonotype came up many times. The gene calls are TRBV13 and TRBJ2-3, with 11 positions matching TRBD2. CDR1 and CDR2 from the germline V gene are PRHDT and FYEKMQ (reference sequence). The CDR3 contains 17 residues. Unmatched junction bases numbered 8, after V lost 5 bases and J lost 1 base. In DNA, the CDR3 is TGTGCCAGCAGCGCCACCTGGACTAGCGGGCGCACAGATACGCAGTATTTT. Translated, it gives CASSATWTSGRTDTQYF.

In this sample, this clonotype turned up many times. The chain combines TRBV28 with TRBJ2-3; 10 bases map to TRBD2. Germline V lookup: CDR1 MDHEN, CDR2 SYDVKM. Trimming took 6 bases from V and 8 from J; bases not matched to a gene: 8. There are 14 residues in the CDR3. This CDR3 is CASRDGLADRTQYF. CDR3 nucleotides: TGTGCCAGCAGGGATGGACTAGCGGACCGTACGCAGTATTTT.

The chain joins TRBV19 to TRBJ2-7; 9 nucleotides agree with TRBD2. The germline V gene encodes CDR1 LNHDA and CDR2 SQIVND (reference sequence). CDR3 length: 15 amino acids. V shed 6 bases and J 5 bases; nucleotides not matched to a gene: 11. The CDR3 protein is CASRTRSIAGDEQYF. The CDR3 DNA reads TGTGCCAGTAGGACGAGGTCCATAGCGGGAGACGAGCAGTACTTC.

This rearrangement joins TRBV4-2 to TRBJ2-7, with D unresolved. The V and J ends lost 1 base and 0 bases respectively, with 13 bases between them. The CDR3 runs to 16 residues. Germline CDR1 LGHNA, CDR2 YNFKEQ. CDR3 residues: CASSQGELPSSYEQYF. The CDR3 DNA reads TGTGCCAGCAGCCAAGGGGAATTACCAAGCTCCTACGAGCAGTACTTC.

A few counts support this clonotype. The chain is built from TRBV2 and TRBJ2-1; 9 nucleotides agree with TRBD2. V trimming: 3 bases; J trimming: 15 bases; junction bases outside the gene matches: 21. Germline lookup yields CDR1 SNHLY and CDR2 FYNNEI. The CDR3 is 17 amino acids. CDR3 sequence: CASSDSLAGESSAFGFF. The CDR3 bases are TGTGCCAGCAGTGACTCCTTAGCGGGAGAAAGTTCTGCCTTCGGGTTCTTC. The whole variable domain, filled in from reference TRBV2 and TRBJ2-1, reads EPEVTQTPSHQVTQMGQEVILRCVPISNHLYFYWYRQILGQKVEFLVSFYNNEISEKSEIFDDQFSVERPDGSNFTLKIRSTKLEDSAMYFCASSDSLAGESSAFGFFGPGTRLTVL.

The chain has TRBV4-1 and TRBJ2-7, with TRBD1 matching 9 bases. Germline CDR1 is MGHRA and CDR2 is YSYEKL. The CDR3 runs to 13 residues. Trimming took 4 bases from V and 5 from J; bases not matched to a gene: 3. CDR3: CASSLGQGHEQYF. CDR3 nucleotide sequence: TGCGCCAGCAGCCTGGGACAGGGCCACGAGCAGTACTTC.

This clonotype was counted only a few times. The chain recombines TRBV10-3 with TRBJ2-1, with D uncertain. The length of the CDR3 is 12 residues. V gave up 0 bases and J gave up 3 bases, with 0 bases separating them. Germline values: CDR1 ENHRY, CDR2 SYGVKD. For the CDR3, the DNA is TGTGCCATCAGTGAGTCCTACAATGAGCAGTTCTTC. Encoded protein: CAISESYNEQFF.

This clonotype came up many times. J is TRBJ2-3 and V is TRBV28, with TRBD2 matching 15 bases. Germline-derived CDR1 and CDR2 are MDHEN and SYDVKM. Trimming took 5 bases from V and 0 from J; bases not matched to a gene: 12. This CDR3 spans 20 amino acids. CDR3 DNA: TGTGCCAGCAGTCCACGGACTAGCGGGAGGGTCCCTGATAGCACAGATACGCAGTATTTT. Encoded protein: CASSPRTSGRVPDSTDTQYF.

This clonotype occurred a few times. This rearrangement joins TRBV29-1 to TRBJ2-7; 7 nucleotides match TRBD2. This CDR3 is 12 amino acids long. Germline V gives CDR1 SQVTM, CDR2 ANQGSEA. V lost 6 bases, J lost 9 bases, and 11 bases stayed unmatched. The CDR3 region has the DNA TGCAGCGTAATAGCGGGTCAGGTCGGGCAGTACTTC. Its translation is CSVIAGQVGQYF.

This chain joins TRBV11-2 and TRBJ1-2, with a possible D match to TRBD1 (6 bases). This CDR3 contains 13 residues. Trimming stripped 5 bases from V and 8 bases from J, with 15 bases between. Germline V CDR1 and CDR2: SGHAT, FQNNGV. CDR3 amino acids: CASSTYREGGYTF. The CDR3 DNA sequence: TGTGCCAGCAGCACATACAGGGAGGGGGGCTACACCTTC.

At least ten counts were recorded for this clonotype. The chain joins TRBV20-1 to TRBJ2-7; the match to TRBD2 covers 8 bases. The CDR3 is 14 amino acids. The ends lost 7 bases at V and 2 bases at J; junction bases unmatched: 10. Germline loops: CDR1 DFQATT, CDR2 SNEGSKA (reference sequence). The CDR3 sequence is CSGVAGTGTYEQYF. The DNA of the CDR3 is TGCAGTGGGGTAGCGGGAACTGGGACCTACGAGCAGTACTTC.

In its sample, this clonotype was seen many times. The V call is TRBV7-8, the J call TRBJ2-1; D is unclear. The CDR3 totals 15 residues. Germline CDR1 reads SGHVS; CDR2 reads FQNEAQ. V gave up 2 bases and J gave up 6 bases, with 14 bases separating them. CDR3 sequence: CASSLIAPEFNEQFF. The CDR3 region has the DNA TGTGCCAGCAGCTTAATAGCCCCAGAATTCAATGAGCAGTTCTTC.

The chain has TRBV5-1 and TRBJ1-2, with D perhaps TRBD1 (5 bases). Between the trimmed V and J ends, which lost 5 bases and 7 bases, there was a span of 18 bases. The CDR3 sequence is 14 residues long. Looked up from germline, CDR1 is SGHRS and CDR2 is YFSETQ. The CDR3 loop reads CASRPGGAGSGYTF. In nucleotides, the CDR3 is TGCGCCAGCAGGCCCGGTGGGGCAGGCAGTGGCTACACCTTC.

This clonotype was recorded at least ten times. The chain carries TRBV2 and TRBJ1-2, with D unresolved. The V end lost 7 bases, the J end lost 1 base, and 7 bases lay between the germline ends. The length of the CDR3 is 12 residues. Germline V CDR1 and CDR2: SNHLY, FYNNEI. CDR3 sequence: CASTSDNYGYTF. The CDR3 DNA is TGTGCCAGCACCTCGGATAACTATGGCTACACCTTC.

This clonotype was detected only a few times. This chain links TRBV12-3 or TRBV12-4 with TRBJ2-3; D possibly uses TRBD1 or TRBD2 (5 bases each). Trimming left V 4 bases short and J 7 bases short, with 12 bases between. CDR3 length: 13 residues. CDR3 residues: CASSSRELNTQYF. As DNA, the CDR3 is TGTGCCAGCAGTTCCAGGGAGTTGAATACGCAGTATTTT.

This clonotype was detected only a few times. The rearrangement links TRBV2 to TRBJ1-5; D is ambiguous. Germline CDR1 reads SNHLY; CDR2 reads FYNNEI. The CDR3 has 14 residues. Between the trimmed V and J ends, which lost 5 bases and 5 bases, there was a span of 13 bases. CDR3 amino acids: CASSPYSRDQPQHF. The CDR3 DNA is TGTGCCAGCAGTCCATACAGTCGAGATCAGCCCCAGCATTTT.

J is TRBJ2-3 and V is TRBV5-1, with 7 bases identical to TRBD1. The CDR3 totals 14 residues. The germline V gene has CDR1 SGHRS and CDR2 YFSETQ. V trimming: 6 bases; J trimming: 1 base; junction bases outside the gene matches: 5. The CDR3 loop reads CASTTGTGTDTQYF. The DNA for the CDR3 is TGCGCCAGCACTACCGGGACAGGCACAGATACGCAGTATTTT.

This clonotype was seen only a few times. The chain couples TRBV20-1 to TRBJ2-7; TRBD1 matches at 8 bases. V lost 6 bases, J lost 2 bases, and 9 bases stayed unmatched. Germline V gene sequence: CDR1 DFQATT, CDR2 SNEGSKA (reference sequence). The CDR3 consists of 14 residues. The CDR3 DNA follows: TGCAGTGCCGCGGGACAGGAGAAACCCTACGAGCAGTACTTC. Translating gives CSAAGQEKPYEQYF.

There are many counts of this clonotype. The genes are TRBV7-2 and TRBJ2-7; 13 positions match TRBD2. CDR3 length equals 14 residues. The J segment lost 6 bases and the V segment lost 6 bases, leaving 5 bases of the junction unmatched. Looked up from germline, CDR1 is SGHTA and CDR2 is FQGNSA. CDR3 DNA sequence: TGTGCCAGCAGTACTAGCGGGAGGGCTAGCGAGCAGTACTTC. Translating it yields CASSTSGRASEQYF.

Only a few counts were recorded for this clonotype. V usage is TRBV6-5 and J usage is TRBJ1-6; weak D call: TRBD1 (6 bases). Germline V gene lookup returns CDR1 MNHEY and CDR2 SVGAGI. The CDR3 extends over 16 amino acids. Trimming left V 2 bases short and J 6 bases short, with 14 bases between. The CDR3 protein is CASSYPGRGGNSPLHF. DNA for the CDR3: TGTGCCAGCAGTTACCCCGGCAGGGGAGGTAATTCACCCCTCCACTTT.

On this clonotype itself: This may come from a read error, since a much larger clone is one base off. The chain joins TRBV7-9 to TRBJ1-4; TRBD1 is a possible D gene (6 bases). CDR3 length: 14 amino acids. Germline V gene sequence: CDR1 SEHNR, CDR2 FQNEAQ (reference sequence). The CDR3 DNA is TGTGCCAGCAGCTTCGGCAGGGGCGGTGAAAAACCGTTTTTT. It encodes CASSFGRGGEKPFF.

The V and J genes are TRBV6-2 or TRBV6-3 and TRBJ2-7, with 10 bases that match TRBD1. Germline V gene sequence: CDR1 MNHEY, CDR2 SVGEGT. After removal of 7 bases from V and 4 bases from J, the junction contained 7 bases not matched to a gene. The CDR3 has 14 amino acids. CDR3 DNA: TGTGCCAGCATGAGGACAGGGGGTGTGTACGAGCAGTACTTC. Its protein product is CASMRTGGVYEQYF.

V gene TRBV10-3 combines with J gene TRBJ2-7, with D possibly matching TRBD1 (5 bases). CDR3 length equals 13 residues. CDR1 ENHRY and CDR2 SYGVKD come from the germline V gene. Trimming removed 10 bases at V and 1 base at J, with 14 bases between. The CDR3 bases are TGTGCCACCCTTCCGACAGAATCCTACGAGCAGTACTTC. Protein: CATLPTESYEQYF.

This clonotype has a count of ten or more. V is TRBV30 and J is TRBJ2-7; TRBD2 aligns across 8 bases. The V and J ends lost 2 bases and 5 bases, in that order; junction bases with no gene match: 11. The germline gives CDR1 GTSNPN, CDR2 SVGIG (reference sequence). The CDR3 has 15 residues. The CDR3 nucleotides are TGTGCCTGGAGTTTGGGGGCGGGAGGCCGGGACGAGCAGTACTTC. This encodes CAWSLGAGGRDEQYF.